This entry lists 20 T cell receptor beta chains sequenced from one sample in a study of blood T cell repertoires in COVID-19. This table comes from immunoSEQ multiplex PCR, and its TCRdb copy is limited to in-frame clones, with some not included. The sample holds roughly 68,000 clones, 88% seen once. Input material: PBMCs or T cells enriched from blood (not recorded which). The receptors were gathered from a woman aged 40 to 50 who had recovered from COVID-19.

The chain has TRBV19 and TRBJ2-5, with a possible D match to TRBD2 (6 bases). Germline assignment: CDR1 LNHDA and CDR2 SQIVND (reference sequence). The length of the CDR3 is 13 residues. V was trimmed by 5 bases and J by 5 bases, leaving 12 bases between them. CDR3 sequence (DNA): TGTGCCAGTAGTGTAACGGGGGTGGAGACCCAGTACTTC. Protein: CASSVTGVETQYF. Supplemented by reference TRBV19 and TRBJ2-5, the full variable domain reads DGGITQSPKYLFRKEGQNVTLSCEQNLNHDAMYWYRQDPGQGLRLIYYSQIVNDFQKGDIAEGYSVSREKKESFPLTVTSAQKNPTAFYLCASSVTGVETQYFGPGTRLLVL.

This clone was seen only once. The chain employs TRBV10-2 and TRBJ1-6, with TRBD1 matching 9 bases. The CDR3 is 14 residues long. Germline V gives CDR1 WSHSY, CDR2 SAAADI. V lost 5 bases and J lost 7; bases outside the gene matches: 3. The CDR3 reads CASSFGTGNSPLHF. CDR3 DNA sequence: TGCGCCAGCAGTTTCGGGACAGGGAATTCACCCCTCCACTTT.

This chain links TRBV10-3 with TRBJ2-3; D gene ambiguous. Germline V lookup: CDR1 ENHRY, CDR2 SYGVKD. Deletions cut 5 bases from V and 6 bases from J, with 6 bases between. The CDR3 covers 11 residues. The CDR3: CAISFSDTQYF. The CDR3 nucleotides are TGTGCCATCAGTTTCTCTGATACGCAGTATTTT.

CDR3 nucleotides: TGTGCTAGTTACAGGGGGCTCGGTGAAAAACTGTTTTTT. Its translation is CASYRGLGEKLFF. The genes are TRBV12-5 and TRBJ1-4, with 9 bases lining up with TRBD1. The CDR3 consists of 13 residues. The J segment lost 7 bases and the V segment lost 8 bases, leaving 5 bases of the junction unmatched. From germline, CDR1 is LGHNT and CDR2 FRNRAP.

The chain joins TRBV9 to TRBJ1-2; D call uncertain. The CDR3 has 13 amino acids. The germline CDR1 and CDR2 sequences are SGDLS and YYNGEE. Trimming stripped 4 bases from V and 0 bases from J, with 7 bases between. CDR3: CASSPDTNYGYTF. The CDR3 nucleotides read TGTGCCAGCAGCCCCGACACTAACTATGGCTACACCTTC.

DNA for the CDR3: TGCGCCAGCAGCTTGGGACCAGGGAACTATGGCTACACCTTC. Translation: CASSLGPGNYGYTF. The rearrangement uses TRBV5-1 and TRBJ1-2, with TRBD1 as a possible D gene (5 bases). V gave up 0 bases and J gave up 2 bases, with 8 bases separating them. CDR3 length: 14 residues. Germline CDR1 reads SGHRS; CDR2 reads YFSETQ.

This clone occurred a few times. CDR3 sequence: CASSLVSDEQYF. CDR3 in DNA: TGCGCCAGCAGCTTGGTTTCAGACGAGCAGTACTTC. The genes are TRBV5-1 and TRBJ2-7, with D unresolved. The germline CDR1 and CDR2 sequences are SGHRS and YFSETQ. The V end was cut by 0 bases, the J end by 5 bases, with 6 bases between. The CDR3 spans 12 residues.

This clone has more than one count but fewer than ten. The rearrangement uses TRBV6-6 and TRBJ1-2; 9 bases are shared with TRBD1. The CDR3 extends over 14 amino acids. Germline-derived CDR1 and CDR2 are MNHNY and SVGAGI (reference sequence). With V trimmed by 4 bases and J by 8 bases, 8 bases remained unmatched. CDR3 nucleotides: TGTGCCAGCAGTTCAACGGGGACAGGGTCCGGCTACACCTTC. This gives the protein CASSSTGTGSGYTF.

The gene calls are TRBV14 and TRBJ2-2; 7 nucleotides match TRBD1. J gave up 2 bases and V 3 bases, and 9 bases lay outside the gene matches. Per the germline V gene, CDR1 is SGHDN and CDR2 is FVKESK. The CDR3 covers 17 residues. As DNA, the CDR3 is TGTGCCAGCAGCCAGCAGGACAGGACCCTAAACACCGGGGAGCTGTTTTTT. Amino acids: CASSQQDRTLNTGELFF.

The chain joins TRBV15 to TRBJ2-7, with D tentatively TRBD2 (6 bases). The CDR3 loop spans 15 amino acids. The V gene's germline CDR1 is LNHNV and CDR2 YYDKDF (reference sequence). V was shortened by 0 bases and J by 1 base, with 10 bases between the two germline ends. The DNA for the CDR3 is TGTGCCACCAGCAGAGATCTTCGGGGGTCCTACGAGCAGTACTTC. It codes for CATSRDLRGSYEQYF. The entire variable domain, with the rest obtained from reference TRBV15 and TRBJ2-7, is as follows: DAMVIQNPRYQVTQFGKPVTLSCSQTLNHNVMYWYQQKSSQAPKLLFHYYDKDFNNEADTPDNFQSRRPNTSFCFLDIRSPGLGDTAMYLCATSRDLRGSYEQYFGPGTRLTVT.

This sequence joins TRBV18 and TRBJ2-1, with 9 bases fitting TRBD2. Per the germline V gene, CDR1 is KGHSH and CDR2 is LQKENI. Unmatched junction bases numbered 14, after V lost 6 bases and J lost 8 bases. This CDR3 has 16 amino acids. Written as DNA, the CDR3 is TGTGCCAGCTCGCTTAAGGCGGGGGGGCTTGGTCATGAGCAGTTCTTC. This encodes CASSLKAGGLGHEQFF.

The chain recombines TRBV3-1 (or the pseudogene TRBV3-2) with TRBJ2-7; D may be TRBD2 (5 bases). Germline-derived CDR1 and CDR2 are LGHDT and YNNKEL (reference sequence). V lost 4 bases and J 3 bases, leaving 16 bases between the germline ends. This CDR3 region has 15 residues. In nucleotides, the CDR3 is TGTGCCAGCAGCCCTTCCGGGAACAGATACTACGAGCAGTACTTC. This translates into CASSPSGNRYYEQYF.

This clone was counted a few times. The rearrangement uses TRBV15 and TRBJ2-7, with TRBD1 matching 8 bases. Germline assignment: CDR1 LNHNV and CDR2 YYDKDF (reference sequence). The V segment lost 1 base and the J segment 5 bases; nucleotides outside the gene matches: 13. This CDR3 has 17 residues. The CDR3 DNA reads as TGTGCCACCAGCAGAGCGGGATTATCGCAGGGGGCTAACGAGCAGTACTTC. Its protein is CATSRAGLSQGANEQYF. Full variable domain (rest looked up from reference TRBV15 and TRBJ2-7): DAMVIQNPRYQVTQFGKPVTLSCSQTLNHNVMYWYQQKSSQAPKLLFHYYDKDFNNEADTPDNFQSRRPNTSFCFLDIRSPGLGDTAMYLCATSRAGLSQGANEQYFGPGTRLTVT.

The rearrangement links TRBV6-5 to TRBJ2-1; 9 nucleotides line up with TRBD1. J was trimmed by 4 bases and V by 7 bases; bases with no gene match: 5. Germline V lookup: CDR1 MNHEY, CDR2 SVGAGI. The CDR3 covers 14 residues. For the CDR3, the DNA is TGTGCCAGCACCCGGGACAGGGCTTACAATGAGCAGTTCTTC. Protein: CASTRDRAYNEQFF.

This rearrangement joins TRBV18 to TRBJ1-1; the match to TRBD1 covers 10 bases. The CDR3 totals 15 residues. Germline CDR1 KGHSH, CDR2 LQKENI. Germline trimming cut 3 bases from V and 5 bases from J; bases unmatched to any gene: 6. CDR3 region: CASSPAGTGETEAFF. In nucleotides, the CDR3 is TGTGCCAGCTCACCGGCCGGGACAGGGGAAACTGAAGCTTTCTTT.

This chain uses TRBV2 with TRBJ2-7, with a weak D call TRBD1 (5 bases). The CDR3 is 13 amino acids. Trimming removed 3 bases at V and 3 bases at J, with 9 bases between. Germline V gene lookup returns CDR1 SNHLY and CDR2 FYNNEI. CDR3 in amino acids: CASSELTGYEQYF. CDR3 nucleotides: TGTGCCAGCAGTGAGTTAACAGGCTACGAGCAGTACTTC. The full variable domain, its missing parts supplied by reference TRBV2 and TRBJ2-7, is EPEVTQTPSHQVTQMGQEVILRCVPISNHLYFYWYRQILGQKVEFLVSFYNNEISEKSEIFDDQFSVERPDGSNFTLKIRSTKLEDSAMYFCASSELTGYEQYFGPGTRLTVT.

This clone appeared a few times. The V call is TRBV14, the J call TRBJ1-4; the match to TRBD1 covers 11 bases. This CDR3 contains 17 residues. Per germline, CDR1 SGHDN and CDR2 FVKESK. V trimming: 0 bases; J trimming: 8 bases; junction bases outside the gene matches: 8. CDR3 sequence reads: CASSQEVPDRGHEKLFF. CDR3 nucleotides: TGTGCCAGCAGCCAAGAAGTGCCGGACAGGGGGCACGAAAAACTGTTTTTT.

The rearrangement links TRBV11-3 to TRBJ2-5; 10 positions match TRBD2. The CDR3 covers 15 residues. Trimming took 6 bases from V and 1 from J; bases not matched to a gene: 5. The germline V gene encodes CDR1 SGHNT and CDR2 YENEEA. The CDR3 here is CASRVSGGVQETQYF. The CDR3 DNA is TGTGCCAGCAGGGTAAGCGGGGGGGTCCAAGAGACCCAGTACTTC.

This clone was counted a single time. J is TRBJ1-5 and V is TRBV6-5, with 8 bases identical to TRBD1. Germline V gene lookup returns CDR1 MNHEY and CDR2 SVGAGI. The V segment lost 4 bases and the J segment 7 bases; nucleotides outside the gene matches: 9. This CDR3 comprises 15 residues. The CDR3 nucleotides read TGTGCCAGCAGTTCCCGACAGGGGATAGGACAGCCCCAGCATTTT. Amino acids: CASSSRQGIGQPQHF.

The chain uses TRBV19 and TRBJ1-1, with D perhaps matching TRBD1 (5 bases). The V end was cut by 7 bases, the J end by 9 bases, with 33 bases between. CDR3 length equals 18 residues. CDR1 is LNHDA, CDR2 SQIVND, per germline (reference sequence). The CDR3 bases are TGTGCCAGTAAAGGGACTACTGGATGGAAGCAACAAGACTGGAAAGCTTTCTTT. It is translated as CASKGTTGWKQQDWKAFF.